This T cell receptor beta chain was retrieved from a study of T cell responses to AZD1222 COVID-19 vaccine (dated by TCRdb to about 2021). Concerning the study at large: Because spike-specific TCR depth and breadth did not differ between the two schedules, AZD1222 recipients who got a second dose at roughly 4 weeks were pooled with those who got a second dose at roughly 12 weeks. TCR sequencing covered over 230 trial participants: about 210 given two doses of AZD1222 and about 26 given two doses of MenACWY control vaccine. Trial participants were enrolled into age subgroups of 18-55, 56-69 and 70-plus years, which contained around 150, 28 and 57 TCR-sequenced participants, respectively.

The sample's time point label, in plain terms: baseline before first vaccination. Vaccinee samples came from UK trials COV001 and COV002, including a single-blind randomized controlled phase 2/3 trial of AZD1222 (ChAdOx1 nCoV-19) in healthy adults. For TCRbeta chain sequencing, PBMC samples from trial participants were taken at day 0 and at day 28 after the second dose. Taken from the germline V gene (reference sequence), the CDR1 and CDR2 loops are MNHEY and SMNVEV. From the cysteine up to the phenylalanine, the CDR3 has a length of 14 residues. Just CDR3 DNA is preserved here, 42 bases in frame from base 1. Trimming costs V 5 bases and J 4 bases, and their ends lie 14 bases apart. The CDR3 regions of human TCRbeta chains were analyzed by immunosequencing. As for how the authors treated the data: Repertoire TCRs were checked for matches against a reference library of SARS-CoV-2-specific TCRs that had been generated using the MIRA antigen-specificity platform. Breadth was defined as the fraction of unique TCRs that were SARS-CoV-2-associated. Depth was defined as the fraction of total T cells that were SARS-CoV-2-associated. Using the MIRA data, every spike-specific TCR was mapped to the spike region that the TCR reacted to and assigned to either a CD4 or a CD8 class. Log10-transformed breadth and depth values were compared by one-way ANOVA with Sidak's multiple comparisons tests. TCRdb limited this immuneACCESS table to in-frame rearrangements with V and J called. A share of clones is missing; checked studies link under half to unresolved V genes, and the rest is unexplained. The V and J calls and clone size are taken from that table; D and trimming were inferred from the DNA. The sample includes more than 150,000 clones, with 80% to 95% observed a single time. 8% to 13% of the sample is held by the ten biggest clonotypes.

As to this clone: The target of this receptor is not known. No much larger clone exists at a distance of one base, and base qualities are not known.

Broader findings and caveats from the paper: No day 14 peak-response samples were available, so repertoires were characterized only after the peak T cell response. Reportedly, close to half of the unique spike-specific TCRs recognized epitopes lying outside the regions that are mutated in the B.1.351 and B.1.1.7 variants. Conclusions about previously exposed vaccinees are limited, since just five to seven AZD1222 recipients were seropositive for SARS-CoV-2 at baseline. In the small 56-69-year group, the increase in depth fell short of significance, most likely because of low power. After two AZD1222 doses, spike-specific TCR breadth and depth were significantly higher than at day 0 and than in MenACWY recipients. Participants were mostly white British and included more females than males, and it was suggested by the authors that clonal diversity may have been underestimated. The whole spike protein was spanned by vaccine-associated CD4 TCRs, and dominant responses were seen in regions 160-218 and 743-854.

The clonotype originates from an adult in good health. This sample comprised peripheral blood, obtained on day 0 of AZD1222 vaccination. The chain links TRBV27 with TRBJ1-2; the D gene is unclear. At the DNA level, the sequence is TGTGCCAGCAGTCCCCTCGGGATCCCCTATGGCTACACCTTC. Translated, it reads CASSPLGIPYGYTF.